A selection of T cell receptor beta chains follows, all from one sample in a study of tumor and adjacent non-tumor tissue in lung cancer. TCRdb independently ran MiXCR on the multiplex PCR reads; one entry per CDR3 protein. The data contain 60,000 to 80,000 distinct CDR3 sequences, less than 75% of them singletons. What was sequenced was distant non-tumor lung tissue. The receptors shown here come from a woman in her forties or fifties with non-small cell lung cancer. Both conserved end residues are part of each CDR3. Fields, in order: V gene, clone size, CDR3 protein. For some rows the clone size is stated as once, few or many, or as a class when expanded; others skip it.

TRBV29-1	few	CSVETGYNGQFF
TRBV5-5	once	CASITSTAENTGELFF
TRBV12-3/TRBV12-4	NA	CASSLDGIGQPQHF
TRBV28	NA	CASSSYMGTNTGELFF
TRBV6-2/TRBV6-3	NA	CASSFESMVYDSRLTQPQHF
TRBV30	NA	CAWVQGAYNEQIF
TRBV29-1	NA	CSVVSQNFYEQYF
TRBV6-6	NA	CASSYVMDSYNERFF
TRBV12-3/TRBV12-4	NA	CTRSLALGIQETQYF
TRBV6-1	few	CASIRFSTVNTGELFF
TRBV6-5	NA	CASNNFRFEHRGTVF
TRBV12-3/TRBV12-4	NA	CVNSSSSGNYNEQFF
TRBV29-1	NA	CSIGGVNEQFF
TRBV6-1	NA	CASSEGSRSTDTQYF
TRBV20-1	few	CSASAGAVSGNTVYF
TRBV6-5	many	CASSYSRDGSYGYTF
TRBV5-5	NA	CAGSYLQGVNTEAFF
TRBV5-4	NA	CASSSGTSGNLQGTQYF
TRBV20-1	NA	CSASGWPYHNEQFF
TRBV20-1	NA	CNVRGPGGLEVFF
TRBV28	NA	CASSFFDEQYF
TRBV29-1	few	CSARGASGSFF
TRBV20-1	NA	CSVRGGRGINEQFF
TRBV11-3	NA	CTSSTRATDTQYF
TRBV4-3	few	CASSQVLAGAYEQYF
TRBV6-6	many	CASSQTGRNQPQHF
TRBV20-1	many	CSARENFGSNGYTF
TRBV12-3/TRBV12-4	NA	CDSSQSSDTQYF
TRBV24-1	few	CATEGGIGELFF
TRBV28	NA	CASDTGGYGYTF
TRBV29-1	NA	CSVEEQGGTDAFF
TRBV20-1	many	CSARDPGLDGYTF
TRBV4-2	NA	CVSSQGRGQPQYF
TRBV12-3/TRBV12-4	NA	CASSGDTNQEIHSF
TRBV20-1	NA	CSARDGFTGQGFGETQCF
TRBV6-4	few	CASSDRAGGYNEQFF
TRBV13	many	CASSPEPQTVSGYNEQFF
TRBV5-1	NA	CASSGGAMGNEQFF
TRBV11-1	NA	CATTNDNERFF
TRBV10-3	many	CAISDPLTDTQYF
TRBV20-1	many	CSATDRVKQYQPQHF
TRBV20-1	many	CSAQQTSSETQYF
TRBV10-2	NA	CASSESWSGRYNERFF